This T cell receptor beta chain was captured by sequencing in a study of blood T cells in healthy people across ages. The study, taken as a whole, reports: The long-lived group displayed more naive CD4+ cells, plus higher diversity, than the aged donors did. Estimated diversity across one million T cells was deemed an underestimate.

A J-beta primer mix and a sample-barcoded 5' primer were used in a second PCR of roughly 7 to 12 cycles. Tagging of each cDNA molecule was performed by a template-switch adaptor with 12 random nucleotides. TCRdb recomputed calls from the 5' RACE reads with MiXCR, one row per CDR3 protein. This repertoire shows around 800,000 distinct CDR3 sequences, approximately 67% found once; its top ten account for roughly 25%. The V gene's germline CDR1 is SGHTA and CDR2 FQGNSA. V shed 0 bases, J shed 4 bases, and the junction held 6 bases outside the gene matches. The CDR3 covers 16 residues. Samples had at least 6 million PBMCs isolated from them. This clonotype was found a few times. The antigen is unknown.

The J gene is TRBJ2-5, the V gene TRBV7-2; 9 bases align to TRBD1. This clonotype was sampled from a man aged 25-40 years in good health. Sequences were obtained from blood. Here the CDR3 reads CASSLAHQTGGETQYF. The CDR3 region has the DNA TGTGCCAGCAGCTTAGCGCACCAGACAGGGGGAGAGACCCAGTACTTC.